This T cell receptor beta chain was sequenced for a study of T cells in Graves' hyperthyroidism and ophthalmopathy. Diagnostic decisions used clinical symptoms, serum thyroxine and TRAb, thyroid ultrasound and orbital computed tomography. The authors obtained PBMCs from around 11 ml of fresh peripheral blood. This clonotype was counted at least ten times. The CDR3 carries no conserved terminal phenylalanine or tryptophan, so it likely arises from a read error. Template material for amplifying TCR beta CDR3 regions consisted of RNA transcripts. Using the HTBI primer set, a first-round RT-PCR was run on the TCR CDR3. TCRdb used MiXCR to reprocess the multiplex PCR reads, holding one entry per CDR3 protein. The profile shows roughly 110,000 distinct CDR3 sequences, about 16% of them singletons. The ends were cut back, 7 bases at V and 0 bases at J, with 12 bases in the middle. This CDR3 has 13 residues. Germline lookup yields CDR1 SQVTM and CDR2 ANQGSEA.

The chain joins TRBV29-1 to TRBJ1-1; D gene ambiguous. The receptor was derived from a woman in her forties or fifties with Graves' hyperthyroidism. Sequenced sample: blood. CDR3 region: CSGLPRMNTEAFL. CDR3 coding DNA: TGCAGCGGCTTGCCACGTATGAACACTGAAGCTTTCCTT.